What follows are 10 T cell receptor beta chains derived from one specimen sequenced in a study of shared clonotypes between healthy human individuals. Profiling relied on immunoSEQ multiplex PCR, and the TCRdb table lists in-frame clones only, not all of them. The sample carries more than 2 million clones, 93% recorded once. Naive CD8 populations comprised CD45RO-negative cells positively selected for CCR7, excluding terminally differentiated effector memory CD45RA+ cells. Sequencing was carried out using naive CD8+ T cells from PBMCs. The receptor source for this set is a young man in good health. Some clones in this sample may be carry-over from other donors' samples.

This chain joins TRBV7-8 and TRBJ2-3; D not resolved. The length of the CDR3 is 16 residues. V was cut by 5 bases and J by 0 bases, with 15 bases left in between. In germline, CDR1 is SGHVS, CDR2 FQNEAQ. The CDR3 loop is CASSPPTILSTDTQYF. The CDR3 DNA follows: TGTGCCAGCAGCCCACCGACAATTCTTAGCACAGATACGCAGTATTTT.

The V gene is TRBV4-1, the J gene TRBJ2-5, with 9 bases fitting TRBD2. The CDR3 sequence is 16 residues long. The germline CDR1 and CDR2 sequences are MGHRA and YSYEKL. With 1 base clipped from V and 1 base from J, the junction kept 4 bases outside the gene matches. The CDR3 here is CASSQGLAGLQETQYF. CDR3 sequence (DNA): TGCGCCAGCAGCCAAGGGCTAGCGGGGCTCCAAGAGACCCAGTACTTC.

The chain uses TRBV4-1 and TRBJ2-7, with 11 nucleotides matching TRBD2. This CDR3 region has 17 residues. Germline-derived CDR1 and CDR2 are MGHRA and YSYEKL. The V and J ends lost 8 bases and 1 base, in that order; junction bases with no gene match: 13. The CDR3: CASAALAGETWSYEQYF. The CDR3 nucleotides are TGCGCCAGCGCGGCACTAGCGGGAGAAACTTGGTCCTACGAGCAGTACTTC.

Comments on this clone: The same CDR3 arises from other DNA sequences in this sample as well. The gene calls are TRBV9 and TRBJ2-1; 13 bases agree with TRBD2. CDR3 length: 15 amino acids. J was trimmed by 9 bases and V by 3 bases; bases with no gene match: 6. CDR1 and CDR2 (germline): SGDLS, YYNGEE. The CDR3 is CASSATSGRAGEQFF. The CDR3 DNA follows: TGTGCCAGCAGCGCCACTAGCGGGAGGGCCGGTGAGCAGTTCTTC.

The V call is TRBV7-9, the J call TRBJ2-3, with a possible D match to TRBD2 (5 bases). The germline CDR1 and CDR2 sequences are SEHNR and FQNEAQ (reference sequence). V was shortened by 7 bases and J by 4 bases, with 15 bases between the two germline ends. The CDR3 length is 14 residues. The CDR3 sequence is CASIPTRVSDTQYF. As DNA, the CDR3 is TGTGCCAGCATCCCCACTAGGGTATCAGATACGCAGTATTTT.

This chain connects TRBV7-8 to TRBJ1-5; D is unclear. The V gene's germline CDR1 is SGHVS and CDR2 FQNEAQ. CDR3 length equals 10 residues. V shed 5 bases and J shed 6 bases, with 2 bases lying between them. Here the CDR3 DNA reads TGTGCCAGCAGCCGTCAGCCCCAGCATTTT. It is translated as CASSRQPQHF.

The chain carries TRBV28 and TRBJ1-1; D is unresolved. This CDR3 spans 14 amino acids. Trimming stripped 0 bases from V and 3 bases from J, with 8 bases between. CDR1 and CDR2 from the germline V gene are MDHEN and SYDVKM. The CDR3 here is CASSLWGYDTEAFF. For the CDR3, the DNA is TGTGCCAGCAGTTTATGGGGGTACGACACTGAAGCTTTCTTT.

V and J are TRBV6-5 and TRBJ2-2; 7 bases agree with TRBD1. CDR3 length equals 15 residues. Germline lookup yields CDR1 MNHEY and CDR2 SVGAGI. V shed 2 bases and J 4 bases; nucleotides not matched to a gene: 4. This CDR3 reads CASSYGTDGTGELFF. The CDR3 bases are TGTGCCAGCAGTTACGGGACAGACGGCACCGGGGAGCTGTTTTTT.

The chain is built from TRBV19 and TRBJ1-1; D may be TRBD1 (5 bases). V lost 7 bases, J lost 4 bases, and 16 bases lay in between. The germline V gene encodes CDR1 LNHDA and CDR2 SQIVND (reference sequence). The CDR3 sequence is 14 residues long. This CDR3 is CASILGPRSTEAFF. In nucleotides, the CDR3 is TGTGCCAGTATCTTGGGACCGAGGAGCACTGAAGCTTTCTTT.

The CDR3 DNA follows: TGTGCCAGCATTAGACAGGGGAATGGCTACACCTTC. It specifies CASIRQGNGYTF. The chain recombines TRBV6-1 with TRBJ1-2, with 8 bases fitting TRBD1. This CDR3 is 12 amino acids long. After removal of 7 bases from V and 6 bases from J, the junction contained 4 bases not matched to a gene. The germline gives CDR1 MNHNS, CDR2 SASEGT.